There are a few counts of the clone carrying this T cell receptor beta chain. Its antigen is currently unknown. This sample stems from a study of response to subunit inactivated influenza vaccine. General study points: Authors suggested each seasonal flu vaccination may recruit only limited numbers of new T cells.

TCRdb re-called the RT-PCR reads with MiXCR, one entry per CDR3 protein. The repertoire holds 710,000 or so distinct CDR3 sequences, with about a sixth as singletons. Trimming shortened V by 5 bases and J by 5 bases, and 19 bases separated the two germline ends. The germline CDR1 and CDR2 sequences are KGHDR and SFDVKD. The CDR3 covers 16 residues. The rearrangement joins TRBV24-1 to TRBJ2-3; either TRBD1 or TRBD2 may supply D (6 bases each). The material sequenced was PBMCs from blood, taken 11 to 12 days after vaccination. The sequence was collected from a man aged 50-60 years who received an inactivated influenza vaccine. In nucleotides, the CDR3 is TGTGCCACCAGTGGGACCCTAGGGGGGACCCTAGATACGCAGTATTTT. It encodes CATSGTLGGTLDTQYF.